The 26 T cell receptor beta chains reported below all come from one sample, sequenced in a study of human T cells and chemical hapten exposure. The sample's time point: patch test 1, 2 weeks after DPC sensitization. Treatment of the sample: therapeutic diphenylcyclopropenone sensitization with weekly scalp DPC. Via MiXCR, TCRdb re-called the RACE reads, giving one row per CDR3 protein. Counted here are about 360,000 distinct CDR3 sequences, around 6.9% occurring once; the ten biggest clones make up around 8.4%. Source: whole blood, taken in connection with sensitization to the hapten diphenylcyclopropenone (DPC). The receptors stem from a woman under 30 with alopecia areata. Some clones in this sample may be carry-over from other donors' samples.

CDR3 region: CASSLVAGHGSNQPQHF. The CDR3 DNA reads as TGTGCCAGCAGTTTAGTGGCCGGCCACGGAAGCAATCAGCCCCAGCATTTT. The chain uses TRBV12-3 or TRBV12-4 and TRBJ1-5; no clear D. V was pared by 1 base and J by 1 base, with 14 bases between. This CDR3 comprises 17 residues.

The chain is built from TRBV4-3 and TRBJ2-3, with 9 bases that match TRBD2. The CDR3 runs to 17 residues. Germline CDR1 and CDR2: LGHNA and YSLEER. J was trimmed by 4 bases and V by 1 base; bases with no gene match: 9. Here the CDR3 reads CASSQGLAEGLSDTQYF. CDR3 DNA sequence: TGCGCCAGCAGCCAAGGACTAGCGGAGGGGCTCTCAGATACGCAGTATTTT.

This clonotype was picked up a small number of times. J is TRBJ1-4 and V is TRBV9, with TRBD1 as a possible D gene (5 bases). Germline V CDR1 and CDR2: SGDLS, YYNGEE. The CDR3 contains 16 residues. Trimming took off 2 bases at V and 0 bases at J, with 11 bases between the two ends. Here the CDR3 reads CASSVDSAPTNEKLFF. The CDR3 DNA sequence: TGTGCCAGCAGCGTCGACAGTGCTCCAACTAATGAAAAACTGTTTTTT.

This clonotype was detected a few times. The chain has TRBV29-1 and TRBJ1-1, with D perhaps matching TRBD1 (5 bases). The length of the CDR3 is 16 residues. CDR1 SQVTM and CDR2 ANQGSEA come from the germline V gene. V was trimmed by 4 bases and J by 0 bases, leaving 18 bases between them. The CDR3 protein is CSVAGTPNPMNTEAFF. The CDR3 DNA reads as TGCAGCGTTGCTGGGACCCCTAATCCAATGAACACTGAAGCTTTCTTT.

This clonotype appeared many times. J is TRBJ2-7 and V is TRBV7-2; unclear D gene. Between the trimmed V and J ends, which lost 5 bases and 3 bases, there was a span of 14 bases. Germline values: CDR1 SGHTA, CDR2 FQGNSA. There are 14 residues in the CDR3. The CDR3 loop is CASSATERSYEQYF. In nucleotides, the CDR3 is TGTGCCAGCAGCGCTACAGAGAGAAGCTACGAGCAGTACTTC.

This clonotype has a count of ten or more. CDR3 in DNA: TGTGCCAGCAGCGTTTACATCTCTCTCAGTTCGGCTTCTGGGGCCAACGTCCTGACTTTC. Amino acid sequence: CASSVYISLSSASGANVLTF. The chain recombines TRBV9 with TRBJ2-6; D is ambiguous. V dropped 2 bases and J dropped 1 base, with 22 bases sitting between them. From germline, CDR1 is SGDLS and CDR2 YYNGEE. This CDR3 region has 20 residues.

Worth noting for this clonotype: Mismatch with germline at one junction end may stem from a read error. The CDR3 DNA follows: TGTGCCAGCAGTTTTCACAGGGGCAATCAGCCCCATCATTTT. Protein product: CASSFHRGNQPHHF. J is TRBJ1-5 and V is TRBV28; TRBD1 aligns across 7 bases. The CDR3 consists of 14 residues. Per the germline V gene, CDR1 is MDHEN and CDR2 is SYDVKM.

This clonotype was seen a few times. The rearrangement uses TRBV14 and TRBJ2-3, with D perhaps matching TRBD1 or TRBD2 (5 bases each). The V end lost 4 bases, the J end lost 5 bases, and 22 bases lay between the germline ends. The germline CDR1 and CDR2 sequences are SGHDN and FVKESK. CDR3 length: 17 amino acids. The CDR3 protein is CASSRRLGTRAGDTQYF. The CDR3 nucleotides read TGTGCCAGCAGCCGACGGCTGGGGACGCGGGCGGGAGATACGCAGTATTTT.

A few counts support this clonotype. This sequence joins TRBV15 and TRBJ1-2; D perhaps matches TRBD1 (6 bases). CDR1 and CDR2 (germline): LNHNV, YYDKDF (reference sequence). The V gene lost 8 bases and the J gene lost 4 bases, with 14 bases spanning the gap. This CDR3 is 13 amino acids long. The CDR3 nucleotides read TGTGCCACCGGGGGACATGCTACCTATGGCTACACCTTC. Its translation is CATGGHATYGYTF.

The V and J genes are TRBV10-3 and TRBJ1-1; D might be TRBD1 (6 bases). Germline-derived CDR1 and CDR2 are ENHRY and SYGVKD. The germline V and J ends were trimmed by 5 bases and 12 bases, with 16 bases remaining between them. CDR3 length equals 12 residues. CDR3 sequence reads: CAISRIGRGSFF. CDR3 nucleotides: TGTGCCATCAGTAGAATAGGAAGGGGGTCTTTCTTT.

This clonotype came up many times. V gene TRBV29-1 combines with J gene TRBJ1-1, with D unresolved. V was trimmed by 4 bases and J by 0 bases, leaving 12 bases between them. Germline V gene data show CDR1 as SQVTM and CDR2 as ANQGSEA. The CDR3 is 14 residues long. CDR3 sequence (DNA): TGCAGCGTTGTAGAGGTACAGTTGAACACTGAAGCTTTCTTT. This encodes CSVVEVQLNTEAFF.

The chain is built from TRBV4-2 and TRBJ1-1; D ambiguous. Trimming pared 0 bases from V and 3 bases from J, leaving 8 bases between. Germline loops: CDR1 LGHNA, CDR2 YNFKEQ. This CDR3 contains 14 residues. CDR3 loop: CASSQDQVYTEAFF. The CDR3 DNA is TGTGCCAGCAGCCAAGATCAGGTATACACTGAAGCTTTCTTT.

This chain uses TRBV19 with TRBJ1-5; D is ambiguous. Trimming took off 3 bases at V and 4 bases at J, with 10 bases between the two ends. This CDR3 is 14 amino acids long. Per the germline V gene, CDR1 is LNHDA and CDR2 is SQIVND (reference sequence). The CDR3 DNA is TGTGCCAGTAGTATCCTCGCGTCGAATCAGCCCCAGCATTTT. This sequence encodes CASSILASNQPQHF.

This clonotype occurred a few times. The chain recombines TRBV7-2 with TRBJ1-5; D is perhaps TRBD1 (5 bases). V lost 0 bases and J 7 bases, leaving 13 bases between the germline ends. The CDR3 has 15 amino acids. Germline CDR1 and CDR2: SGHTA and FQGNSA. The CDR3 loop is CASSLAGPTGQPQHF. The CDR3 DNA reads TGTGCCAGCAGCTTAGCGGGGCCCACCGGCCAGCCCCAGCATTTT.

This clonotype was detected many times. The chain has TRBV29-1 and TRBJ2-1; the match to TRBD1 covers 7 bases. J gave up 10 bases and V 5 bases, and 5 bases lay outside the gene matches. The CDR3 spans 11 residues. The germline CDR1 and CDR2 sequences are SQVTM and ANQGSEA. The CDR3 loop reads CSVRVQGEQFF. The CDR3 DNA reads TGCAGCGTTAGGGTACAGGGGGAGCAGTTCTTC.

The V and J genes are TRBV3-1 and TRBJ1-4; D gene unclear. The CDR3 runs to 12 residues. V lost 1 base and J 8 bases, leaving 5 bases between the germline ends. CDR1 and CDR2 (germline): LGHDT, YNNKEL (reference sequence). CDR3 in amino acids: CASSQVGEKLFF. Here the CDR3 DNA reads TGTGCCAGCAGCCAAGTCGGAGAAAAACTGTTTTTT.

This clonotype was recorded at least ten times. The chain recombines TRBV9 with TRBJ2-7; 9 bases match TRBD2. Germline loops: CDR1 SGDLS, CDR2 YYNGEE. V was clipped by 0 bases and J by 3 bases; unmatched bases: 7. This CDR3 region has 16 residues. This CDR3 reads CASSVGGSGGLYEQYF. The CDR3 nucleotides read TGTGCCAGCAGCGTAGGAGGTAGCGGGGGCCTCTACGAGCAGTACTTC.

This clonotype showed up just a few times. This chain links TRBV5-6 with TRBJ2-1, with D uncertain. The germline gives CDR1 SGHDT, CDR2 YYEEEE. This CDR3 has 15 amino acids. V dropped 1 base and J dropped 6 bases, with 14 bases sitting between them. The CDR3 sequence: CASSLYADVRNEQFF. CDR3 nucleotide sequence: TGTGCCAGCAGCTTGTACGCAGACGTACGCAATGAGCAGTTCTTC.

This clonotype was observed a handful of times. The CDR3 coding sequence is TGTGCCAGCGGAACTAGCGGGGGGTCCTCCTACGAGCAGTACTTC. Protein: CASGTSGGSSYEQYF. V is TRBV6-5 and J is TRBJ2-7; 12 bases are a match to TRBD2. The CDR3 extends over 15 amino acids. With 8 bases clipped from V and 0 bases from J, the junction kept 5 bases outside the gene matches. Germline V gene lookup returns CDR1 MNHEY and CDR2 SVGAGI.

This clonotype was detected many times. V usage is TRBV4-3 and J usage is TRBJ2-1, with 10 bases lining up with TRBD2. V was clipped by 0 bases and J by 8 bases; unmatched bases: 7. This CDR3 region has 16 residues. In germline, CDR1 is LGHNA, CDR2 YSLEER. DNA of the CDR3: TGCGCCAGCAGCCAAGACCTAGCGGGGGCCGGGGATGAGCAGTTCTTC. Translating it yields CASSQDLAGAGDEQFF.

The chain links TRBV5-5 to TRBJ1-5; weak D call: TRBD1 (5 bases). Germline CDR1 and CDR2: SGHKS and YYEKEE (reference sequence). The CDR3 loop spans 16 amino acids. V was trimmed by 4 bases and J by 3 bases, leaving 17 bases between them. CDR3: CASSPGTTTNNQPQHF. The DNA for the CDR3 is TGTGCCAGCAGCCCCGGGACTACGACTAACAATCAGCCCCAGCATTTT.

The V and J genes are TRBV5-4 and TRBJ1-6; perhaps TRBD1 as D (6 bases). The CDR3 is 16 amino acids. Trimming pared 4 bases from V and 7 bases from J, leaving 18 bases between. Germline V gives CDR1 SGHNT, CDR2 YYREEE (reference sequence). This chain's CDR3 is CASSQPDSLRNSPLHF. CDR3 bases: TGTGCCAGCAGCCAGCCGGACAGTCTCCGAAATTCACCCCTCCACTTT.

The table lists this clonotype with a few counts. V and J are TRBV9 and TRBJ2-3; D could derive from TRBD1 or TRBD2 (5 bases each). Between the trimmed V and J ends, which lost 1 base and 2 bases, there was a span of 11 bases. Germline CDR1 is SGDLS and CDR2 is YYNGEE. The CDR3 spans 15 residues. The CDR3 loop is CASSVRGTPTDTQYF. The CDR3 DNA reads TGTGCCAGCAGCGTACGAGGGACCCCCACAGATACGCAGTATTTT.

The chain joins TRBV5-1 to TRBJ1-6, with no clear D. This CDR3 is 14 amino acids long. Germline V gene data show CDR1 as SGHRS and CDR2 as YFSETQ. V lost 1 base, J lost 9 bases, and 11 bases lay in between. CDR3 sequence reads: CASSLQHGGSPLHF. CDR3 nucleotide sequence: TGCGCCAGCAGCTTGCAGCACGGAGGTTCACCCCTCCACTTT.

This clonotype was counted between two and nine times. The rearrangement links TRBV4-2 to TRBJ2-7; 8 nucleotides match TRBD2. Germline V CDR1 and CDR2: LGHNA, YNFKEQ. This CDR3 has 15 amino acids. With 3 bases clipped from V and 3 bases from J, the junction kept 7 bases outside the gene matches. The CDR3 coding sequence is TGTGCCAGCAGCCAGGCCGGGACTAGGGTCTACGAGCAGTACTTC. Its translation is CASSQAGTRVYEQYF.

The chain joins TRBV6-1 to TRBJ2-6; the D gene is possibly TRBD1 (7 bases). Between the trimmed V and J ends, which lost 5 bases and 0 bases, there was a span of 26 bases. This CDR3 is built from 21 residues. The germline gives CDR1 MNHNS, CDR2 SASEGT. The CDR3 loop reads CASSTGTASGAWGSGANVLTF. Written as DNA, the CDR3 is TGTGCCAGCAGTACCGGGACAGCCTCGGGAGCGTGGGGCTCTGGGGCCAACGTCCTGACTTTC.